A selection of T cell receptor beta chains follows, all from one sample in a study of T-cell memory formation after mild COVID-19. TCRdb reprocessed the 5' RACE reads via MiXCR and lists one record per CDR3 protein. The sample yields about 350,000 distinct CDR3 sequences, roughly 13% seen once. Sample: PBMCs or a T cell subset sorted from them (not recorded which). These receptors were taken from a man aged 18 to 30 who had mild COVID-19 (a few samples of this study predate the infection). Cell type and time point are not known. CDR3s include the opening cysteine and the closing phenylalanine or tryptophan. The D gene is left open where the match is weak. Not every row has a clone size; where given, it reads once, few, many or a size class.

.,TRBJ1-3,TRBV4-1,.,CASSQGLRVNDSGNTIYF,TGCGCCAGCAGCCAAGGCCTCCGGGTCAACGACTCTGGAAACACCATATATTTT
few,TRBJ2-1,TRBV27,.,CASSLRDQTYNEQFF,TGTGCCAGCAGTCTAAGGGACCAAACCTACAATGAGCAGTTCTTC
few,TRBJ2-1,TRBV7-3,TRBD2,CASSLFGGGYEQFF,TGTGCCAGCAGCTTATTCGGGGGAGGGTATGAGCAGTTCTTC
many,TRBJ1-2,TRBV5-5,TRBD1,CASSFQGADGYTF,TGTGCCAGCAGCTTTCAGGGGGCGGATGGCTACACCTTC
.,TRBJ2-1,TRBV9,.,CASSVVGVSGNEQFF,TGTGCCAGCAGCGTAGTAGGCGTAAGCGGCAATGAGCAGTTCTTC
.,TRBJ2-5,TRBV7-6,TRBD2,CASSVRAGEETQYF,TGTGCCAGCAGCGTCCGAGCGGGGGAAGAGACCCAGTACTTC
.,TRBJ2-2,TRBV12-3/TRBV12-4,.,CASSLPRHVGEFNTGELFF,TGTGCCAGCAGTTTACCCCGGCATGTTGGAGAGTTCAACACCGGGGAGCTGTTTTTT
.,TRBJ1-2,TRBV7-2,.,CASSREGSLDSNYGYTF,TGTGCCAGCAGTAGAGAGGGGAGCCTAGACAGTAACTATGGCTACACCTTC
.,TRBJ2-5,TRBV3-1,.,CASSQESGRRETQYF,TGTGCCAGCAGCCAAGAGTCAGGGCGGAGGGAGACCCAGTACTTC
.,TRBJ2-7,TRBV7-2,.,CASSLVHVSYEQYF,TGTGCCAGCAGCTTAGTCCATGTCTCCTACGAGCAGTACTTC
.,TRBJ2-5,TRBV15,.,CATSREFYGVQETQYF,TGTGCCACCAGCAGAGAGTTCTACGGGGTACAAGAGACCCAGTACTTC
few,TRBJ1-1,TRBV6-1,.,CASRPGWAEAFF,TGTGCCAGCAGACCAGGGTGGGCTGAAGCTTTCTTT
.,TRBJ2-5,TRBV5-6,TRBD1,CASSLGQGANRAETQYF,TGTGCCAGCAGCTTGGGACAGGGGGCAAACCGGGCCGAGACCCAGTACTTC
.,TRBJ2-7,TRBV12-3/TRBV12-4,TRBD2,CASGMRGLDEQYF,TGTGCCAGCGGTATGCGGGGGTTGGACGAGCAGTACTTC
.,TRBJ1-1,TRBV20-1,.,CSVDPRTLTEAFF,TGCAGTGTTGACCCCCGGACCCTCACTGAAGCTTTCTTT
.,TRBJ2-2,TRBV7-8,TRBD1,CASSPKTGSPGELFF,TGTGCCAGCAGCCCCAAGACAGGGTCCCCGGGGGAGCTGTTTTTT
many,TRBJ1-1,TRBV28,TRBD1,CASSLRQGWTEAFF,TGTGCCAGCAGTTTACGACAGGGTTGGACTGAAGCTTTCTTT
few,TRBJ2-6,TRBV12-3/TRBV12-4,.,CASSAGPGVLTF,TGTGCCAGCAGTGCGGGTCCAGGCGTCCTGACTTTC
.,TRBJ2-1,TRBV28,.,CASTLQRISYNEQFF,TGTGCCAGCACACTGCAAAGGATCTCCTACAATGAGCAGTTCTTC
few,TRBJ2-3,TRBV27,TRBD2,CASSFQAGGYYTQYF,TGTGCCAGCAGTTTCCAAGCGGGGGGGTATTATACGCAGTATTTT
.,TRBJ2-2,TRBV5-1,TRBD1,CASGQGAGTGELFF,TGCGCCAGCGGACAGGGGGCTGGCACCGGGGAGCTGTTTTTT
.,TRBJ1-5,TRBV2,.,CASSASVRAYSNQPQHF,TGTGCCAGCAGTGCTAGCGTCAGAGCTTATAGCAATCAGCCCCAGCATTTT
few,TRBJ2-1,TRBV23-1,.,CASSQFRARDEQFF,TGCGCCAGCAGTCAATTTCGCGCCAGGGATGAGCAGTTCTTC
few,TRBJ1-6,TRBV5-1,.,CASSSGSAYNSPLHF,TGCGCCAGCAGCTCGGGTAGCGCCTATAATTCACCCCTCCACTTT
many,TRBJ2-3,TRBV20-1,TRBD2,CSARERTSAGDTQYF,TGCAGTGCTAGAGAAAGGACTAGCGCGGGAGATACGCAGTATTTT
few,TRBJ2-5,TRBV6-5,.,CASSYRLGAQYF,TGTGCCAGCAGTTACAGGCTCGGGGCCCAGTACTTC
.,TRBJ1-1,TRBV10-3,.,CAIAPIYADTEAFF,TGTGCCATCGCGCCAATCTACGCGGACACTGAAGCTTTCTTT
.,TRBJ1-2,TRBV3-1,.,CASSQATGPHGYTF,TGTGCCAGCAGCCAAGCGACAGGCCCTCATGGCTACACCTTC